A single sample is the source of the 2 T cell receptor beta chains below, sequenced in a study of blood T cell repertoires in COVID-19. Here immunoSEQ multiplex PCR was the method, and the copy in TCRdb shows in-frame clones only, minus some. This sample has about 180,000 clones; 80% occur once, and the top ten carry 5% to 8.5%. Sequencing used peripheral blood. Receptor source: a man in his 70s with active or convalescent COVID-19.

The gene calls are TRBV20-1 and TRBJ2-7; unclear D gene. The CDR3 has 13 residues. Germline values: CDR1 DFQATT, CDR2 SNEGSKA (reference sequence). V was pared by 4 bases and J by 5 bases, with 15 bases between. The CDR3 region has the DNA TGCAGTGCTATTGATCATCTAAGTAACGAGCAGTACTTC. This translates into CSAIDHLSNEQYF.

The V and J genes are TRBV27 and TRBJ1-2; 11 positions match TRBD1. The CDR3 runs 14 residues. Germline lookup yields CDR1 MNHEY and CDR2 SMNVEV (reference sequence). V shed 6 bases, J shed 4 bases, and the junction held 4 bases outside the gene matches. The CDR3 DNA is TGTGCCAGCAGGAGGACAGGGGGCCTCTATGGCTACACCTTC. Encoded protein: CASRRTGGLYGYTF.